One T cell receptor beta chain is described in this entry. Original processing methods: Filtering of immunoSEQ junctional sequences could not match full-length read filtering. This table comes from immunoSEQ multiplex PCR, and its TCRdb copy is limited to in-frame clones, with some not included. D and trimming come from the DNA, and the V and J calls and clone size come from that table. This table holds under 1 million clones, nearly 95% found once. The data are from a study of shared clonotypes between healthy human individuals. As defined, naive CD8 cells were CD45RO-negative and positively selected for CCR7, with terminally differentiated effector memory CD45RA+ cells excluded. This sequence originates from a man aged 30 to 45 in good health. Material for sequencing was naive CD8+ T cells sorted from blood.

DNA of the CDR3: TGTGCCAGCAGTACCATAGGAGTGGAGACCCAGTACTTC. It specifies CASSTIGVETQYF. The chain joins TRBV28 to TRBJ2-5; D remains unclear. CDR3 length: 13 amino acids. Per germline, CDR1 MDHEN and CDR2 SYDVKM. Trimming removed 5 bases from V and 5 bases from J, with 12 bases in between.